These 28 T cell receptor beta chains were all obtained from the same sample, sequenced in a study of OX40 agonist ivuxolimab in advanced cancers. Clones were read by immunoSEQ multiplex PCR, and TCRdb kept only the in-frame ones, dropping some. Among over 65,000 clones listed, about 90% were seen once. Source: CD4+ or CD8+ T cells sorted from blood, taken in a trial of the OX40 agonist ivuxolimab. The receptors were sampled from an adult with an advanced solid tumor such as melanoma, head and neck, liver or kidney cancer.

The genes are TRBV28 and TRBJ1-4, with D perhaps TRBD1 (5 bases). Trimming left V 7 bases short and J 0 bases short, with 12 bases between. CDR3 length equals 15 residues. Germline CDR1 is MDHEN and CDR2 is SYDVKM. CDR3 bases: TGTGCCAGCACCATGCAGGGTTCAACTAATGAAAAACTGTTTTTT. This codes for CASTMQGSTNEKLFF.

This chain connects TRBV19 to TRBJ2-7; 11 bases agree with TRBD2. This CDR3 has 15 amino acids. V lost 7 bases and J lost 2; bases outside the gene matches: 7. Germline CDR1 and CDR2: LNHDA and SQIVND (reference sequence). CDR3 residues: CASTDSGRAPYEQYF. CDR3 nucleotide sequence: TGTGCCAGTACCGATAGCGGGAGGGCCCCCTACGAGCAGTACTTC.

The gene calls are TRBV5-4 and TRBJ1-6, with unresolved D. Trimming cost V 4 bases and J 13 bases, with 15 bases left between them. The germline V gene encodes CDR1 SGHNT and CDR2 YYREEE (reference sequence). CDR3 length equals 13 residues. In DNA, the CDR3 is TGTGCCAGCAGCGGATTACAGAATGGGCCCCTCCACTTT. Encoded protein: CASSGLQNGPLHF.

The chain uses TRBV10-3 and TRBJ2-7; D may correspond to TRBD1 or TRBD2 (7 bases each). Germline CDR1 and CDR2: ENHRY and SYGVKD. V lost 6 bases to trimming and J lost 5 bases, with 14 bases between them. The CDR3 has 13 residues. The CDR3 DNA reads TGTGCCATCAGCCCCAGGGGGGGGGACGAGCAGTACTTC. Protein sequence: CAISPRGGDEQYF.

The rearrangement uses TRBV19 and TRBJ2-1; the D gene is possibly TRBD2 (6 bases). The V gene's germline CDR1 is LNHDA and CDR2 SQIVND (reference sequence). The ends were cut back, 3 bases at V and 8 bases at J, with 17 bases in the middle. The CDR3 length is 15 residues. Here the CDR3 DNA reads TGTGCCAGTAGTATCCCCGGACTAACCCACGATGAGCAGTTCTTC. Its translation: CASSIPGLTHDEQFF.

CDR3 region: CASSLVGEEETQYF. The CDR3 DNA reads as TGTGCCAGCAGTTTAGTGGGGGAAGAAGAGACCCAGTACTTC. The chain recombines TRBV27 with TRBJ2-5; the D call may be TRBD1 or TRBD2 (5 bases each). V lost 2 bases to trimming and J lost 3 bases, with 10 bases between them. The CDR3 has 14 residues. Germline V lookup: CDR1 MNHEY, CDR2 SMNVEV (reference sequence).

The chain joins TRBV28 to TRBJ2-3, with 9 bases aligning to TRBD2. The CDR3 extends over 14 amino acids. V lost 5 bases to trimming and J lost 8 bases; unmatched junction nucleotides: 8. Per germline, CDR1 MDHEN and CDR2 SYDVKM. The CDR3 sequence is CASSIIAGVGTQYF. As DNA, the CDR3 is TGTGCCAGCAGTATCATAGCGGGAGTGGGTACGCAGTATTTT. Looking up the rest from reference TRBV28 and TRBJ2-3 gives the full variable domain: DVKVTQSSRYLVKRTGEKVFLECVQDMDHENMFWYRQDPGLGLRLIYFSYDVKMKEKGDIPEGYSVSREKKERFSLILESASTNQTSMYLCASSIIAGVGTQYFGPGTRLTVL.

The sample holds one count of this clone. The chain joins TRBV30 to TRBJ1-2, with D maybe TRBD1 (6 bases). Germline V gene sequence: CDR1 GTSNPN, CDR2 SVGIG (reference sequence). V was cut by 3 bases and J by 0 bases, with 11 bases left in between. The CDR3 is 14 amino acids. This CDR3 reads CAWSETGTNYGYTF. The CDR3 DNA is TGTGCCTGGAGCGAGACAGGAACTAACTATGGCTACACCTTC.

The chain carries TRBV6-6 and TRBJ2-5; D unresolved. The DNA end is a closer match to TRBJ2-7, so the J assignment may be wrong. The CDR3 totals 16 residues. Germline V gene sequence: CDR1 MNHNY, CDR2 SVGAGI (reference sequence). The DNA of the CDR3 is TGTGCCAGCAGCTATCGGGTAGGCGTAGACTCCTACGAGCAGTACTTC. This sequence encodes CASSYRVGVDSYEQYF.

The chain combines TRBV6-1 with TRBJ2-5, with D hard to call. This CDR3 has 11 residues. Trimming left V 7 bases short and J 2 bases short, with 5 bases between. The V gene's germline CDR1 is MNHNS and CDR2 SASEGT. CDR3 sequence (DNA): TGTGCCAGCACCAGACAAGAGACCCAGTACTTC. Translated: CASTRQETQYF.

The rearrangement links TRBV2 to TRBJ2-7, with D unclear. With 4 bases removed from V and 8 bases from J, the gap between germline ends came to 9 bases. The CDR3 spans 11 residues. Germline V gene sequence: CDR1 SNHLY, CDR2 FYNNEI. CDR3 nucleotide sequence: TGTGCCAGCAGTGTTGCCCAGAAGCAGTACTTC. Encoded protein: CASSVAQKQYF.

The chain has TRBV7-2 and TRBJ1-3, with TRBD1 identical over 10 bases. Germline V lookup: CDR1 SGHTA, CDR2 FQGNSA. There are 16 residues in the CDR3. The ends lost 5 bases at V and 0 bases at J; junction bases unmatched: 4. The CDR3 DNA follows: TGTGCCAGCAGCGTGACAGGGGGCAACTCTGGAAACACCATATATTTT. Translation: CASSVTGGNSGNTIYF.

The sample holds a few counts of this clone. The chain couples TRBV15 to TRBJ2-7; D gene uncertain. Trimming cost V 1 base and J 9 bases, with 10 bases left between them. This CDR3 is 12 amino acids long. CDR1 is LNHNV and CDR2 is YYDKDF in the germline V gene (reference sequence). The CDR3 is CATSRVLEPQYF. For the CDR3, the DNA is TGTGCCACCAGCAGAGTTCTAGAACCGCAGTACTTC.

V and J are TRBV28 and TRBJ1-2, with 7 nucleotides matching TRBD1. The V and J ends lost 6 bases and 3 bases, in that order; junction bases with no gene match: 4. Germline V gene data show CDR1 as MDHEN and CDR2 as SYDVKM. The CDR3 is 13 residues long. The CDR3: CASRLGTDYGYTF. The DNA of the CDR3 is TGTGCCAGCAGGCTCGGGACAGACTATGGCTACACCTTC.

The gene calls are TRBV5-1 and TRBJ2-1, with 9 bases matching TRBD2. With 0 bases clipped from V and 0 bases from J, the junction kept 1 base outside the gene matches. The germline gives CDR1 SGHRS, CDR2 YFSETQ. The CDR3 loop spans 16 amino acids. The CDR3 is CASSLGSGSSYNEQFF. The CDR3 DNA reads TGCGCCAGCAGCTTGGGTAGCGGGAGCTCCTACAATGAGCAGTTCTTC.

This clone was picked up one time. The chain couples TRBV5-8 to TRBJ2-7; D may be TRBD1 (6 bases). Trimming removed 5 bases at V and 2 bases at J, with 14 bases between. The CDR3 contains 14 residues. Germline CDR1 reads SGHTS; CDR2 reads YDEGEE. The CDR3 DNA is TGTGCCAGCAGGACCGGGACACCGGCCTACGAGCAGTACTTC. It encodes CASRTGTPAYEQYF.

The chain joins TRBV7-3 to TRBJ2-2, with D possibly TRBD2 on 6 matching bases. From germline, CDR1 is SGHTA and CDR2 FQGTGA. V lost 1 base to trimming and J lost 7 bases, with 13 bases between them. The CDR3 sequence is 15 residues long. CDR3 residues: CASSLSGGVHGELFF. The CDR3, as DNA: TGTGCCAGCAGCTTAAGTGGAGGGGTCCACGGGGAGCTGTTTTTT. The full variable domain, completed using reference TRBV7-3 and TRBJ2-2, is GAGVSQTPSNKVTEKGKYVELRCDPISGHTALYWYRQSLGQGPEFLIYFQGTGAADDSGLPNDRFFAVRPEGSVSTLKIQRTERGDSAVYLCASSLSGGVHGELFFGEGSRLTVL.

The chain couples TRBV29-1 to TRBJ2-5, with D perhaps matching TRBD1 (7 bases). The germline gives CDR1 SQVTM, CDR2 ANQGSEA. This CDR3 has 16 residues. Deletions cut 8 bases from V and 4 bases from J, with 26 bases between. The CDR3 spells CSSSGTTGLEGETQYF. The CDR3 DNA sequence: TGCAGCTCCAGTGGGACGACAGGGCTGGAGGGAGAGACCCAGTACTTC.

This sequence joins TRBV19 and TRBJ2-5; 8 positions match TRBD2. This CDR3 has 14 amino acids. Germline assignment: CDR1 LNHDA and CDR2 SQIVND (reference sequence). J lost 4 bases, V lost 8 bases, and 9 bases had no gene match. The CDR3 DNA follows: TGTGCCAGTTCGTCCACGGGGGGGTCAGAGACCCAGTACTTC. This sequence encodes CASSSTGGSETQYF.

The genes are TRBV29-1 and TRBJ1-4; 9 nucleotides match TRBD1. Germline CDR1 reads SQVTM; CDR2 reads ANQGSEA. CDR3 length: 16 amino acids. Trimming at V came to 6 bases and at J to 7 bases, leaving 15 bases not matched to a gene. The CDR3 nucleotides are TGCAGCGTCGTAGGACAGGGGAGGTTGGGCGGTGAAAAACTGTTTTTT. This gives the protein CSVVGQGRLGGEKLFF.

The chain carries TRBV5-1 and TRBJ2-5; 8 nucleotides line up with TRBD1. This CDR3 comprises 15 residues. J gave up 1 base and V 4 bases, and 6 bases lay outside the gene matches. From germline, CDR1 is SGHRS and CDR2 YFSETQ. The CDR3 is CASSRGQGGQETQYF. The CDR3 nucleotides are TGCGCCAGCAGCAGAGGACAGGGTGGCCAAGAGACCCAGTACTTC.

In this sample, this clone turned up a few times. The chain couples TRBV19 to TRBJ1-5, with a possible D match to TRBD1 (5 bases). Deletions cut 11 bases from V and 1 base from J, with 12 bases between. The CDR3 contains 13 residues. Germline CDR1 is LNHDA and CDR2 is SQIVND (reference sequence). The CDR3 coding sequence is TGTGCCTCAGGGTTCTGGAGCAATCAGCCCCAGCATTTT. Translated: CASGFWSNQPQHF.

V and J are TRBV6-4 and TRBJ2-5; TRBD2 matches at 8 bases. Germline assignment: CDR1 MRHNA and CDR2 SNTAGT. The CDR3 contains 13 residues. Germline trimming cut 4 bases from V and 5 bases from J; bases unmatched to any gene: 3. The CDR3 spells CASSGGTRETQYF. CDR3 nucleotides: TGTGCCAGCAGTGGCGGGACTAGGGAGACCCAGTACTTC.

The chain recombines TRBV7-2 with TRBJ2-2, with TRBD1 matching 8 bases. V gave up 4 bases and J gave up 7 bases; unmatched junction bases: 2. Germline V gene sequence: CDR1 SGHTA, CDR2 FQGNSA. This CDR3 is 13 amino acids long. The CDR3 nucleotides read TGTGCCAGCAGCTCAGACAGGGGCGGGGAGCTGTTTTTT. This gives the protein CASSSDRGGELFF.

This chain connects TRBV5-1 to TRBJ2-1; TRBD2 matches 14 bases. The V and J ends lost 3 bases and 6 bases, in that order; junction bases with no gene match: 2. This CDR3 has 15 amino acids. Germline loops: CDR1 SGHRS, CDR2 YFSETQ. CDR3 protein: CASSYGTSGSNEQFF. CDR3 in DNA: TGCGCCAGCAGCTACGGGACTAGCGGGAGCAATGAGCAGTTCTTC.

The chain carries TRBV28 and TRBJ1-2; D remains ambiguous. The ends were cut back, 3 bases at V and 7 bases at J, with 15 bases in the middle. The CDR3 extends over 14 amino acids. In germline, CDR1 is MDHEN, CDR2 SYDVKM. This chain's CDR3 is CASSLPGPAGGYTF. In nucleotides, the CDR3 is TGTGCCAGCAGTTTGCCGGGCCCCGCGGGTGGCTACACCTTC.

The rearrangement joins TRBV18 to TRBJ1-1; maybe TRBD1 (5 bases). CDR3 length: 13 residues. Germline CDR1 and CDR2: KGHSH and LQKENI. V was shortened by 2 bases and J by 1 base, with 5 bases between the two germline ends. CDR3 in DNA: TGTGCCAGCTCACCAGGGACGAACACTGAAGCTTTCTTT. It translates to CASSPGTNTEAFF.

The V gene is TRBV7-2, the J gene TRBJ2-7; the match to TRBD1 covers 11 bases. The germline gives CDR1 SGHTA, CDR2 FQGNSA. This CDR3 region has 18 residues. The trim removed 0 bases at V and 0 bases at J, leaving 7 bases unmatched. As DNA, the CDR3 is TGTGCCAGCAGCTTAGCGTTTGGACAGGGGGCCAGCTCCTACGAGCAGTACTTC. It codes for CASSLAFGQGASSYEQYF.